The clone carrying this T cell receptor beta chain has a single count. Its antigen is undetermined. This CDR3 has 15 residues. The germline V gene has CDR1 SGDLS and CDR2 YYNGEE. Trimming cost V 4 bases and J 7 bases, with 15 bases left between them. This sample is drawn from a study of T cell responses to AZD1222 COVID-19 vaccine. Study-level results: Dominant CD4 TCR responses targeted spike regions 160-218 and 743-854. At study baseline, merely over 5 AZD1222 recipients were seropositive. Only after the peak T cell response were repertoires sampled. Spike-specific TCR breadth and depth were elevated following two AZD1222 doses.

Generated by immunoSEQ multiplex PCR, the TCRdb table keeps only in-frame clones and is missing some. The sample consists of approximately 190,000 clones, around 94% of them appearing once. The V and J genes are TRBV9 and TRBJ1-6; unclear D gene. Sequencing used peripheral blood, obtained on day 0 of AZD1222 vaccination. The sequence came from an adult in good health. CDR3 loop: CASSPKVARNSPLHF. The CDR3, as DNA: TGTGCCAGCAGCCCCAAGGTTGCGCGGAATTCACCCCTCCACTTT.